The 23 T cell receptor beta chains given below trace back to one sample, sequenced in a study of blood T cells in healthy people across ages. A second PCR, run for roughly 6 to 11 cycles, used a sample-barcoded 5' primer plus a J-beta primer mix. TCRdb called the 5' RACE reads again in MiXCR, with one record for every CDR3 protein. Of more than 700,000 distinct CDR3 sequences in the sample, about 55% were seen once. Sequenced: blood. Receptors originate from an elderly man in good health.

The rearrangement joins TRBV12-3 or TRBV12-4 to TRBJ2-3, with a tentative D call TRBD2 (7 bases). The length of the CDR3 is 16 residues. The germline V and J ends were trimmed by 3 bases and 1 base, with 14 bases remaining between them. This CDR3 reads CASSLGGAWGTDTQYF. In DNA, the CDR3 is TGTGCCAGCAGTTTGGGGGGGGCTTGGGGCACAGATACGCAGTATTTT.

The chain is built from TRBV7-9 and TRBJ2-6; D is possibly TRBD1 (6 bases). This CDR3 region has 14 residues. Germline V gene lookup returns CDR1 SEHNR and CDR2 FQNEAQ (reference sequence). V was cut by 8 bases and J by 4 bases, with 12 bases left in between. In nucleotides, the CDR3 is TGTGCCAGCGGCTGGGGGACAGGGGCCAACGTCCTGACTTTC. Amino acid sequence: CASGWGTGANVLTF.

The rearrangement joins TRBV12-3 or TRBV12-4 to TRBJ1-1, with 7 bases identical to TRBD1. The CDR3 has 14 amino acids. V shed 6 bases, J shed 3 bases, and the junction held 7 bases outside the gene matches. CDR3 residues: CASSLTGFYTEAFF. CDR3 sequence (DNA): TGTGCCAGCAGCTTGACAGGGTTTTACACTGAAGCTTTCTTT.

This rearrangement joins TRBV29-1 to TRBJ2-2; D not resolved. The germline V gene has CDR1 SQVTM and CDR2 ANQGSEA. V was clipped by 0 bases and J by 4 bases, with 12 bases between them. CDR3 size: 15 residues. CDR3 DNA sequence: TGCAGCGTTGAAGATCTTTCAGGTCGCACCGGGGAGCTGTTTTTT. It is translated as CSVEDLSGRTGELFF.

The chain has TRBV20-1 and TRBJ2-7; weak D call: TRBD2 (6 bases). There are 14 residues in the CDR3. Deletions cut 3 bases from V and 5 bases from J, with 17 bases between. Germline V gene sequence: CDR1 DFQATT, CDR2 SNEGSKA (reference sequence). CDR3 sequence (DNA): TGCAGTGCTAGTGGAGCGGGCGGGCTGGACGAGCAGTACTTC. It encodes CSASGAGGLDEQYF.

The CDR3 nucleotides are TGCAGCGTTACCGGTACAGGGCTTGGCTACACCTTC. Its translation: CSVTGTGLGYTF. This rearrangement joins TRBV29-1 to TRBJ1-2; TRBD1 is a possible D gene (6 bases). This CDR3 region has 12 residues. Trimming left V 5 bases short and J 7 bases short, with 14 bases between. Germline CDR1 and CDR2: SQVTM and ANQGSEA. The whole variable domain, remainder taken from reference TRBV29-1 and TRBJ1-2, is SAVISQKPSRDICQRGTSLTIQCQVDSQVTMMFWYRQQPGQSLTLIATANQGSEATYESGFVIDKFPISRPNLTFSTLTVSNMSPEDSSIYLCSVTGTGLGYTFGSGTRLTVV.

DNA of the CDR3: TGTGCCAGCAGGCTTCAAGCGGGAGGGAGCTCCTACAATGAGCAGTTCTTC. This codes for CASRLQAGGSSYNEQFF. The chain recombines TRBV6-2 or TRBV6-3 with TRBJ2-1; the match to TRBD2 covers 10 bases. This CDR3 comprises 17 residues. The germline V gene has CDR1 MNHEY and CDR2 SVGEGT. The V gene end was trimmed by 6 bases and the J gene end by 0 bases; junction bases not matched to a gene: 8.

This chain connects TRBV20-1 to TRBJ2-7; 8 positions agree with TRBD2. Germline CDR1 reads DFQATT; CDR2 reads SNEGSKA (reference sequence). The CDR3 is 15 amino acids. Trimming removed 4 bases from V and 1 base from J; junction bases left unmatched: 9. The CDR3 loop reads CSATPLAGLSYEQYF. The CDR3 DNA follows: TGCAGTGCTACCCCCTTAGCGGGATTATCCTACGAGCAGTACTTC.

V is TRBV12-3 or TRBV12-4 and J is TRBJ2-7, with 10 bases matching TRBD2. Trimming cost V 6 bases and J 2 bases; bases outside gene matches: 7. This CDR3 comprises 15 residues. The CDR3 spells CASSYSGRDTYEQYF. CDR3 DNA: TGTGCCAGCAGCTACAGCGGGAGGGATACCTACGAGCAGTACTTC.

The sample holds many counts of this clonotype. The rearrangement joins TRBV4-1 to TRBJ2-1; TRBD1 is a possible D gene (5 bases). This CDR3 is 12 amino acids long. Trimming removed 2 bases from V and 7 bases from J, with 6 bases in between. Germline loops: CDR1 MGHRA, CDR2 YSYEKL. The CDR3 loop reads CASSQSGNEQFF. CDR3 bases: TGCGCCAGCAGCCAATCAGGGAATGAGCAGTTCTTC.

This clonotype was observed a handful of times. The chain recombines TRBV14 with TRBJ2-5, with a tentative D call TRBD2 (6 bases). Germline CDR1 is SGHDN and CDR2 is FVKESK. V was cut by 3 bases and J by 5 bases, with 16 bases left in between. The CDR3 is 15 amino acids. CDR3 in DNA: TGTGCCAGCAGCCACGGGGACCGGACTACGGAGACCCAGTACTTC. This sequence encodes CASSHGDRTTETQYF.

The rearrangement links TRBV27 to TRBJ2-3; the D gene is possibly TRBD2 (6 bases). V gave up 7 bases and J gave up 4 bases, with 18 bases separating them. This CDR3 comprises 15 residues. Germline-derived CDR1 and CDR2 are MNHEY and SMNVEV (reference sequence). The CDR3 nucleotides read TGTGCCAGCAAATACGGGGGATGGGGACCAGATACGCAGTATTTT. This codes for CASKYGGWGPDTQYF.

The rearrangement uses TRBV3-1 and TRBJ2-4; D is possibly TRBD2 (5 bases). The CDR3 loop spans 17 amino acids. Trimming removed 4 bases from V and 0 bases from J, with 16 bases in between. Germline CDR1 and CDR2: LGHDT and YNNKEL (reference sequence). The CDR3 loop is CASSPRAGPLAKNIQYF. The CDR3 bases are TGTGCCAGCAGCCCGAGGGCAGGTCCCCTAGCCAAAAACATTCAGTACTTC.

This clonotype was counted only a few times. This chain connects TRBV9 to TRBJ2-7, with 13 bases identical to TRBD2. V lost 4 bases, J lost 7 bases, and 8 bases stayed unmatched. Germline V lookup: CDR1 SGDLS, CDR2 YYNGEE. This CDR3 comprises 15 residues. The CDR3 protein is CASSSGTSGAGEQYF. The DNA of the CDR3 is TGTGCCAGCAGCTCAGGGACTAGCGGGGCGGGGGAGCAGTACTTC.

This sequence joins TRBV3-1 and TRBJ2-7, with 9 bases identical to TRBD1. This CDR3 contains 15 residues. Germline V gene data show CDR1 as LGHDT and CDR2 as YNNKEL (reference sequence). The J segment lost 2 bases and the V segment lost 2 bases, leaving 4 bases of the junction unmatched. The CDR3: CASSQSTGGPYEQYF. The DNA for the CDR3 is TGTGCCAGCAGCCAATCGACAGGGGGTCCCTACGAGCAGTACTTC.

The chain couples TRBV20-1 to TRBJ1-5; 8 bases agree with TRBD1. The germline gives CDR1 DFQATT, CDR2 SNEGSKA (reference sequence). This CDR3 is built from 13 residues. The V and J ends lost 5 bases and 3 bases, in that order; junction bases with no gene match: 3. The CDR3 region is CSAATGVNQPQHF. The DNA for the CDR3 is TGCAGTGCTGCGACAGGGGTCAATCAGCCCCAGCATTTT.

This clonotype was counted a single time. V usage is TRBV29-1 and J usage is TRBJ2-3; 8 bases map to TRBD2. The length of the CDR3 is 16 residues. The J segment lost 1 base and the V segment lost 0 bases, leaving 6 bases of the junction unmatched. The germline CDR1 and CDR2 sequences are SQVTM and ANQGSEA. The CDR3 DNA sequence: TGCAGCGTTGAAGACCGCGGGAGGTGGGGCACAGATACGCAGTATTTT. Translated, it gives CSVEDRGRWGTDTQYF.

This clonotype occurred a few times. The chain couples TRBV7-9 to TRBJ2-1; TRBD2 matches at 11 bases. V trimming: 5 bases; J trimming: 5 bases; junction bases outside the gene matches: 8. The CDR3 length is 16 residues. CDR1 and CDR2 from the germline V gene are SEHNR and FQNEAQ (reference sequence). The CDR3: CASSALLAGENNEQFF. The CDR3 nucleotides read TGTGCCAGCAGCGCATTACTAGCGGGAGAGAACAATGAGCAGTTCTTC. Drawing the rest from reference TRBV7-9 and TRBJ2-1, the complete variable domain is DTGVSQNPRHKITKRGQNVTFRCDPISEHNRLYWYRQTLGQGPEFLTYFQNEAQLEKSRLLSDRFSAERPKGSFSTLEIQRTEQGDSAMYLCASSALLAGENNEQFFGPGTRLTVL.

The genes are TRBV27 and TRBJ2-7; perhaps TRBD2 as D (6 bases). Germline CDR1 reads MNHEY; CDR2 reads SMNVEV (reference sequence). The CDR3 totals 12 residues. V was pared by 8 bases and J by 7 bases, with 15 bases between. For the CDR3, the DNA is TGTGCCAGCGAGTCCCGGGACTCTGAGCAGTACTTC. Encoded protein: CASESRDSEQYF.

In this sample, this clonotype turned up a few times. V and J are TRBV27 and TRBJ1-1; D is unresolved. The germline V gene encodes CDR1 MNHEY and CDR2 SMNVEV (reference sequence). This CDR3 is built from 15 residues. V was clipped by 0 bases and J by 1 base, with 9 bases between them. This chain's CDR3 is CASSLSSRPNTEAFF. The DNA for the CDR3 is TGTGCCAGCAGTTTATCAAGCCGGCCGAACACTGAAGCTTTCTTT.

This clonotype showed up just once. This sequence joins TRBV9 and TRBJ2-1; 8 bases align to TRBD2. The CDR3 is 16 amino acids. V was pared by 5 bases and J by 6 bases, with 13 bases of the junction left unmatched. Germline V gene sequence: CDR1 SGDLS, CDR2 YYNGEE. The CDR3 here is CASRAGPGLVPNEQFF. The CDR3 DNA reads TGTGCCAGCAGGGCAGGGCCGGGACTAGTTCCCAATGAGCAGTTCTTC.

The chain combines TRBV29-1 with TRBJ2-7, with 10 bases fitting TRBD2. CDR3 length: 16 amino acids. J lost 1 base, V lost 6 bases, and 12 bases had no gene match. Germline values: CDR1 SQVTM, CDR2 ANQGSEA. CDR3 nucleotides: TGCAGCGTCCGGGCTGGGGCTAGCGGGAGTTCCTACGAGCAGTACTTC. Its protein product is CSVRAGASGSSYEQYF.

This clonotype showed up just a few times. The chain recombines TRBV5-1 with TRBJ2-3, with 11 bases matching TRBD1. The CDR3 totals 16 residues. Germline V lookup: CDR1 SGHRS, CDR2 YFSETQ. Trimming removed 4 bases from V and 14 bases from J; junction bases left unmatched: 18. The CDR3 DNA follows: TGCGCCAGCAGCGCCACCGGGACAGGGGGGCACAGATACGCGTATTTT. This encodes CASSATGTGGHRYAYF.